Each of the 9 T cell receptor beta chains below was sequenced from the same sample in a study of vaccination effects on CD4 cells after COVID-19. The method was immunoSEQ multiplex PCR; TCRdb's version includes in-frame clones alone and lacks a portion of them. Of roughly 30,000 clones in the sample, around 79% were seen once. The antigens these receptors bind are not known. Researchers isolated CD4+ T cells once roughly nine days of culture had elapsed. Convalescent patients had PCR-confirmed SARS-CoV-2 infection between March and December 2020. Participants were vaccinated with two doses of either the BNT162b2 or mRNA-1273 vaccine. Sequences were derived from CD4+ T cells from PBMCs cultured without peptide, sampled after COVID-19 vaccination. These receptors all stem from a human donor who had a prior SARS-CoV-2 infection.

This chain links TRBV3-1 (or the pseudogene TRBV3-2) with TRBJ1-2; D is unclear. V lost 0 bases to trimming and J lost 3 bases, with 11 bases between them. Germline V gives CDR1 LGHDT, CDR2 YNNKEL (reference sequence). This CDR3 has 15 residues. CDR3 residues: CASSQDSYSHYGYTF. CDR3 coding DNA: TGTGCCAGCAGCCAAGATTCATACAGTCACTATGGCTACACCTTC.

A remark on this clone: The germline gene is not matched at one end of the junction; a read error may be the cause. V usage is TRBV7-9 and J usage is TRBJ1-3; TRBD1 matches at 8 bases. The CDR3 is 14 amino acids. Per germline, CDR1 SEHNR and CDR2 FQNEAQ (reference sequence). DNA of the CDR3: TGTGCCAGCAGCGAGACAGGGGTTGGAAACACCCTATATTTT. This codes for CASSETGVGNTLYF.

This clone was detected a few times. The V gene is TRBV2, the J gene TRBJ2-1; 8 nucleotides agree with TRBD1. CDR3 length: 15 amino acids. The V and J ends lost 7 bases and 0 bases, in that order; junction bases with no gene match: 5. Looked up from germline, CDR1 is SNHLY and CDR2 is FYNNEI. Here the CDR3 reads CASTQGAVSYNEQFF. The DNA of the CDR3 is TGTGCCAGCACCCAGGGGGCGGTCTCCTACAATGAGCAGTTCTTC.

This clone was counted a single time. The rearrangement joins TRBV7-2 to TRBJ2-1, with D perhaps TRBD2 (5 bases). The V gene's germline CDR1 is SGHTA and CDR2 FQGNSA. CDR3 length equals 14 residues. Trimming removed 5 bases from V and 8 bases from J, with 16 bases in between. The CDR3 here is CASSGVGGRHEQFF. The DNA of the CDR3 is TGTGCCAGCAGCGGGGTGGGCGGGCGGCATGAGCAGTTCTTC. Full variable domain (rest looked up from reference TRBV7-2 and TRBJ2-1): GAGVSQSPSNKVTEKGKDVELRCDPISGHTALYWYRQSLGQGLEFLIYFQGNSAPDKSGLPSDRFSAERTGGSVSTLTIQRTQQEDSAVYLCASSGVGGRHEQFFGPGTRLTVL.

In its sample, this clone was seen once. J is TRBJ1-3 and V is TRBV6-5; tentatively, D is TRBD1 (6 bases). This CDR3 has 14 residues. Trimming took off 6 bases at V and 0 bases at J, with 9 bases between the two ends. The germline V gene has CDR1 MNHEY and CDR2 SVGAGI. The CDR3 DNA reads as TGTGCCAGCAGGCGGACAGTCTCTGGAAACACCATATATTTT. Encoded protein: CASRRTVSGNTIYF.

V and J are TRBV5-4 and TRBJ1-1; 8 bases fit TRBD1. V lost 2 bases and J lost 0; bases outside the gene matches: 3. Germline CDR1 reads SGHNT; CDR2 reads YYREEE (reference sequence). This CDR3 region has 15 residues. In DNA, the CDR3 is TGTGCCAGCAGCTTACCGGACAGGGTGAACACTGAAGCTTTCTTT. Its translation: CASSLPDRVNTEAFF.

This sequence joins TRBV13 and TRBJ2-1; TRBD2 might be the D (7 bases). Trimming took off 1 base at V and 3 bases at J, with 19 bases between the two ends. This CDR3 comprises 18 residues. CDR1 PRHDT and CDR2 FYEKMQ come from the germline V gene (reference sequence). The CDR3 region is CASSLDLLGGLGYNEQFF. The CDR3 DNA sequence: TGTGCCAGCAGCTTAGACCTATTGGGGGGGCTCGGCTACAATGAGCAGTTCTTC.

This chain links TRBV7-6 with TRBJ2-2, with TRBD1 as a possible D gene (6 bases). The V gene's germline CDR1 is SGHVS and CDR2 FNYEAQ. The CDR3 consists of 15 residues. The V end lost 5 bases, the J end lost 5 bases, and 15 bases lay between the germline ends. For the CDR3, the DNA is TGTGCCAGCAGCCCGGGCAGGGGAGTAACCGGGGAGCTGTTTTTT. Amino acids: CASSPGRGVTGELFF.

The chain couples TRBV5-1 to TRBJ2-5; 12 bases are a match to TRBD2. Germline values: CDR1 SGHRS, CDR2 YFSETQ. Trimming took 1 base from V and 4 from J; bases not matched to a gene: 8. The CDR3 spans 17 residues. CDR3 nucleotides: TGCGCCAGCAGCTTGTTTGGGCTAGCGGGGGGGCTAGAGACCCAGTACTTC. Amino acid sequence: CASSLFGLAGGLETQYF.